This TCR beta chain was obtained from a study of CD8 T cells in ankylosing spondylitis (dated by TCRdb to the late 2010s). General notes on the study: The study profiled T cell receptor beta repertoires in healthy donors and ankylosing spondylitis patients to find disease-linked TCR variants. Peripheral blood was sampled, and synovial fluid was also collected from ankylosing spondylitis patients. In total, the full study cohort was made up of approximately 99 healthy donors and 20 to 25 ankylosing spondylitis patients.

Sequencer: Illumina HiSeq 2500. TCR beta libraries were prepared by quantitative 5'-RACE with molecular barcodes. The study's own analysis went as follows. To identify disease-linked TCR variants, a new computational method was used, one built on a probabilistic model of VDJ rearrangement. In-frame beta chains were kept once TCRdb had trimmed the public reads at Q25 with fastp and called clones with MiXCR. For every CDR3 protein sequence, its rows merge into one entry that carries the most common genes and DNA. TCRdb assigned the V and J calls; the authors' analysis was not used. The sample yields hundreds of thousands of distinct CDR3 sequences; roughly a sixth were counted once. The ten largest clonotypes hold approximately 1% of the sample. Study-wide findings and limitations: According to the report, matched synovial fluid samples from ankylosing spondylitis patients were significantly enriched for the disease-linked clones. Some of the motif variants had been reported before in the synovial fluid and blood of reactive arthritis patients, a finding that suggests common disease-initiation mechanisms. A TCR beta motif made up of several highly homologous amino acid variants appeared to be characteristic of blood from ankylosing spondylitis patients. The disease-linked clones had a CD8+ phenotype and were found at relatively low frequencies in peripheral blood.

This clonotype has at least ten counts. It lacks a known antigen. Per-base qualities were not stored, and no clone one base away is much larger. This clonotype originated in a male donor with ankylosing spondylitis. The sequenced material came from blood, either unsorted or a sorted T cell fraction (not recorded which).

This receptor carries the CDR3 CASSLRWGGEQFF. The nucleotide sequence reads TGCGCCAGCAGCTTACGTTGGGGAGGTGAGCAGTTCTTC. The sequence joins TRBV5-1 to TRBJ2-1; a tentative D call is TRBD2 (6 bases match). The CDR3 contains 13 residues, cysteine and phenylalanine counted. The entry retains the CDR3 DNA only, 39 bases that are in frame from base 1. At the junction V is shortened by 2 bases and J by 9 bases, with 12 bases in between. Reading the germline V gene gives CDR1 SGHRS and CDR2 YFSETQ.